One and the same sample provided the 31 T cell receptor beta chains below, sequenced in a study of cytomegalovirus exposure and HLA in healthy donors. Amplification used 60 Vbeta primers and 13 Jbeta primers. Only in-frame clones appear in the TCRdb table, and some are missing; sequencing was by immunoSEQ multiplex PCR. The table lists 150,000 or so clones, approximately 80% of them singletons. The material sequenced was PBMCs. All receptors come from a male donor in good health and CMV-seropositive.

CDR3 region: CASSARGQGASQPQHF. CDR3 DNA: TGTGCCAGCAGTGCCAGAGGACAGGGGGCAAGTCAGCCCCAGCATTTT. The chain links TRBV2 to TRBJ1-5; 11 bases fit TRBD1. The CDR3 totals 16 residues. Trimming cost V 4 bases and J 6 bases; bases outside gene matches: 8. Germline values: CDR1 SNHLY, CDR2 FYNNEI.

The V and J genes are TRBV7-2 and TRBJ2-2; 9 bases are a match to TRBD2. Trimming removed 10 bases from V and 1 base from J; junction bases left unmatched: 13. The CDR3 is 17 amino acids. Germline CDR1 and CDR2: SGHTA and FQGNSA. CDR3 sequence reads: CATSQLSGRGNTGELFF. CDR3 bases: TGTGCCACCTCCCAGCTTAGCGGGAGAGGGAACACCGGGGAGCTGTTTTTT.

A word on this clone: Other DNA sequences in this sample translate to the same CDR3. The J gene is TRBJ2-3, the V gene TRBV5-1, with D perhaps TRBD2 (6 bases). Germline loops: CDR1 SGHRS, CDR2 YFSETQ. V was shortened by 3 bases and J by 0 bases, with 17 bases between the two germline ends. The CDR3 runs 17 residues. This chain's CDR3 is CASSSAGQAPSTDTQYF. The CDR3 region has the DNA TGCGCCAGCAGCTCGGCGGGGCAGGCCCCTAGCACAGATACGCAGTATTTT.

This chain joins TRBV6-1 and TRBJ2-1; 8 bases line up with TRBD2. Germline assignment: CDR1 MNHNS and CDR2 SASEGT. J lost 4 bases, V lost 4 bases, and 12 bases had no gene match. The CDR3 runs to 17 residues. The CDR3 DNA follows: TGTGCCAGCAGTGGTTCCCTGGGTAGCGGGACATACAATGAGCAGTTCTTC. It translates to CASSGSLGSGTYNEQFF.

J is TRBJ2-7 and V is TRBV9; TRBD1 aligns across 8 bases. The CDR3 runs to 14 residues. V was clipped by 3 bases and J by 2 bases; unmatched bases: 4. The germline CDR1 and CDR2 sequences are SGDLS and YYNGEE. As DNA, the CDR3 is TGTGCCAGCAGCGCAGGGGGCTTGACCTACGAGCAGTACTTC. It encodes CASSAGGLTYEQYF.

The CDR3 spells CASSQDLGGSSYEQYF. CDR3 in DNA: TGCGCCAGCAGCCAAGATTTGGGAGGTAGCTCCTACGAGCAGTACTTC. The chain employs TRBV4-1 and TRBJ2-7, with a weak D call TRBD2 (6 bases). The CDR3 is 16 residues long. Germline CDR1 MGHRA, CDR2 YSYEKL. The V end was cut by 0 bases, the J end by 0 bases, with 12 bases between.

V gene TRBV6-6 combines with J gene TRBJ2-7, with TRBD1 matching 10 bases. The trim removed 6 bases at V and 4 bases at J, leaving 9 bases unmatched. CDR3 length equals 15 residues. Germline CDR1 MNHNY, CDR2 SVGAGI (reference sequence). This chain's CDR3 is CASSPRDRGTYEQYF. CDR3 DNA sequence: TGTGCCAGCAGCCCAAGGGACAGGGGCACGTACGAGCAGTACTTC.

CDR3 amino acids: CASSLSPDRRVEQYF. CDR3 coding DNA: TGTGCCAGCAGCCTTTCCCCCGACAGGCGAGTGGAGCAGTACTTC. The chain joins TRBV14 to TRBJ2-7; maybe TRBD1 (6 bases). V was cut by 4 bases and J by 7 bases, with 20 bases left in between. CDR1 and CDR2 (germline): SGHDN, FVKESK. The CDR3 consists of 15 residues. Together with reference TRBV14 and TRBJ2-7, the CDR3 gives the full variable domain: EAGVTQFPSHSVIEKGQTVTLRCDPISGHDNLYWYRRVMGKEIKFLLHFVKESKQDESGMPNNRFLAERTGGTYSTLKVQPAELEDSGVYFCASSLSPDRRVEQYFGPGTRLTVT.

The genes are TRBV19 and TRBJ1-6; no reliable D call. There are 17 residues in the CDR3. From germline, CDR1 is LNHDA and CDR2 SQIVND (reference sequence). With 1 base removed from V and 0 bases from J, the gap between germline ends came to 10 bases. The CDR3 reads CASSIGRRSSYNSPLHF. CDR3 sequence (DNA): TGTGCCAGTAGTATAGGGAGGAGGAGCTCCTATAATTCACCCCTCCACTTT.

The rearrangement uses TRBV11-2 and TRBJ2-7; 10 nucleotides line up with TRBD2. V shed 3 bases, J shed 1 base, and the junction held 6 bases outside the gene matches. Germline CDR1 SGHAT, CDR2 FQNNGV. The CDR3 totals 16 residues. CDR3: CASSLEAGGRSYEQYF. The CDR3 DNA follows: TGTGCCAGCAGCTTGGAAGCGGGAGGGAGGTCCTACGAGCAGTACTTC.

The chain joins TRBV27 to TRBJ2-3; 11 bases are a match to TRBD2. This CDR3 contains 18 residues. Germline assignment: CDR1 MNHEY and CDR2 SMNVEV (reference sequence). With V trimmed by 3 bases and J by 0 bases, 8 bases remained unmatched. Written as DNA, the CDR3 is TGTGCCAGCAGTTTTACCCGACTAGCGGGATCTAGCACAGATACGCAGTATTTT. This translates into CASSFTRLAGSSTDTQYF.

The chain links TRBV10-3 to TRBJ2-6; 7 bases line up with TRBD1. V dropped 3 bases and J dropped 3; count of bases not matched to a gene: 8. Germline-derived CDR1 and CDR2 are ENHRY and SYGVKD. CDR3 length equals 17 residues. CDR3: CAISDAQGSGGANVLTF. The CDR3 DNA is TGTGCCATCAGTGATGCACAGGGGTCGGGTGGGGCCAACGTCCTGACTTTC.

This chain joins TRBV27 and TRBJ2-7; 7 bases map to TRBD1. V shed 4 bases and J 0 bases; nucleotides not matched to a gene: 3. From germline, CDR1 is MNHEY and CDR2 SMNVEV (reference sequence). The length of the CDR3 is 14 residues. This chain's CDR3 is CASSSGQVSYEQYF. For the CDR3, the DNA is TGTGCCAGCAGTTCCGGACAGGTCTCCTACGAGCAGTACTTC.

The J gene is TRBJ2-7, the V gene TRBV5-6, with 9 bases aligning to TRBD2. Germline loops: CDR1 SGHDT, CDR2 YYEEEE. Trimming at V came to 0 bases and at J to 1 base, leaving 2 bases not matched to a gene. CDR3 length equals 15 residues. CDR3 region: CASSLVLAGSYEQYF. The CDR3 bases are TGTGCCAGCAGCTTGGTTCTAGCGGGGTCCTACGAGCAGTACTTC.

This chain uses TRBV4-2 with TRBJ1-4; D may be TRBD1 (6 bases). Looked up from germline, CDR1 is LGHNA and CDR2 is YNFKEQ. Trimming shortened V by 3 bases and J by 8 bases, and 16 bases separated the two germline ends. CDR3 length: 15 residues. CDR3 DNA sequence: TGTGCCAGCAGCCACGCGGGGGCGCGAGAGGAAAAACTGTTTTTT. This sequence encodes CASSHAGAREEKLFF.

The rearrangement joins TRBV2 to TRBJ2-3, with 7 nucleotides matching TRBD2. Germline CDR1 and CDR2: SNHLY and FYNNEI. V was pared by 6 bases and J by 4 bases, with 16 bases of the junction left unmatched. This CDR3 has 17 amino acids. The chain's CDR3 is CASRERGGAIQADTQYF. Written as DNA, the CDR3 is TGTGCCAGCAGAGAGCGGGGCGGGGCCATCCAGGCAGATACGCAGTATTTT.

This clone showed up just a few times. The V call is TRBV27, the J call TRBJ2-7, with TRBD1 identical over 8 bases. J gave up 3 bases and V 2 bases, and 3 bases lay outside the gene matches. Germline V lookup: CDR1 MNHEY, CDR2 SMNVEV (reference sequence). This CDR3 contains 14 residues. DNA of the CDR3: TGTGCCAGCAGTTTAAGGGACAGGCTCTACGAGCAGTACTTC. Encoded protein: CASSLRDRLYEQYF.

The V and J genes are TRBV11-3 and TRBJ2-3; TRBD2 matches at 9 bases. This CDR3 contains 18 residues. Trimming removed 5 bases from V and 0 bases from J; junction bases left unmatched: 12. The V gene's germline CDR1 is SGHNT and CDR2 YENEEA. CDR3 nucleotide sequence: TGTGCCAGCAGCGAAAAGACTAGCGGAAAAGTCAGCACAGATACGCAGTATTTT. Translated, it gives CASSEKTSGKVSTDTQYF.

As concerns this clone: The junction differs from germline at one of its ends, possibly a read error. CDR3 protein: CASSQDGGTDTRYF. The CDR3 DNA is TGTGCCAGCAGCCAAGATGGAGGCACAGATACGCGGTATTTT. The chain recombines TRBV4-2 with TRBJ2-3, with a possible D match to TRBD2 (5 bases). From germline, CDR1 is LGHNA and CDR2 YNFKEQ. The CDR3 consists of 14 residues.

CDR3 sequence reads: CASSPTRWEVAYEQYF. The CDR3 region has the DNA TGTGCCAGCAGCCCGACTCGGTGGGAGGTTGCCTACGAGCAGTACTTC. The chain combines TRBV7-2 with TRBJ2-7; D may be TRBD2 (6 bases). Trimming stripped 5 bases from V and 2 bases from J, with 19 bases between. CDR1 is SGHTA, CDR2 FQGNSA, per germline. This CDR3 comprises 16 residues.

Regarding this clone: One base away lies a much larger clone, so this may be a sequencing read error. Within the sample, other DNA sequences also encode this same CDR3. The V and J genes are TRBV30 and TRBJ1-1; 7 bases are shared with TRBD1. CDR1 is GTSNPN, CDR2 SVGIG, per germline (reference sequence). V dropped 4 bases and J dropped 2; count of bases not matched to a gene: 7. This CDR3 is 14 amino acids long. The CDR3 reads CAWTIRGSNTEAFF. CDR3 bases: TGTGCCTGGACCATCAGGGGGTCCAACACTGAAGCTTTCTTT.

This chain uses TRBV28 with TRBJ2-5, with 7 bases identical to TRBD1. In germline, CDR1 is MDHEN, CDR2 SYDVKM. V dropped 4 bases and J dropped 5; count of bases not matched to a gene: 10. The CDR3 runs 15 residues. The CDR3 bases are TGTGCCAGCAGTTACCGACAGACAGGGATGGAGACCCAGTACTTC. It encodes CASSYRQTGMETQYF.

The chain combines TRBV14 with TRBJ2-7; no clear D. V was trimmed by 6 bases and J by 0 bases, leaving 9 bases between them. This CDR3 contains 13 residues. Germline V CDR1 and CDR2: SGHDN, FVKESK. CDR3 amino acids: CASSLLSSYEQYF. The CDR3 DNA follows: TGTGCCAGCAGTCTGCTGAGCTCCTACGAGCAGTACTTC.

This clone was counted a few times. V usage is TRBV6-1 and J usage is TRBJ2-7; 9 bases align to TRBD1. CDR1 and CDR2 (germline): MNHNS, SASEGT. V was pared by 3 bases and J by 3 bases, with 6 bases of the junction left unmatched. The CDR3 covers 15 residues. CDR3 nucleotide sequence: TGTGCCAGCAGTGAGACTTGGACAGGGGACTACGAGCAGTACTTC. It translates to CASSETWTGDYEQYF.

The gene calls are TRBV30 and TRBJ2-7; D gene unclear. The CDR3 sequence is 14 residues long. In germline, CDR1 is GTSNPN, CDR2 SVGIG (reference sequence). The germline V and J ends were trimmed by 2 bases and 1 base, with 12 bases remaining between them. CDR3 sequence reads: CAWSPHVRSYEQYF. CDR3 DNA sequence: TGTGCCTGGAGTCCCCACGTCCGGTCCTACGAGCAGTACTTC. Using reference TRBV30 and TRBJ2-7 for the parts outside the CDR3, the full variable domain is SQTIHQWPATLVQPVGSPLSLECTVEGTSNPNLYWYRQAAGRGLQLLFYSVGIGQISSEVPQNLSASRPQDRQFILSSKKLLLSDSGFYLCAWSPHVRSYEQYFGPGTRLTVT.

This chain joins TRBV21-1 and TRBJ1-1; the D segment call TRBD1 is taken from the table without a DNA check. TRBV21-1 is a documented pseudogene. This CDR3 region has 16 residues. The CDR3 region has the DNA TGTGCCAGCAGCAAAGCGCGGGACAGGGACCCGAGTGAAGCTTTCTTT. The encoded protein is CASSKARDRDPSEAFF.

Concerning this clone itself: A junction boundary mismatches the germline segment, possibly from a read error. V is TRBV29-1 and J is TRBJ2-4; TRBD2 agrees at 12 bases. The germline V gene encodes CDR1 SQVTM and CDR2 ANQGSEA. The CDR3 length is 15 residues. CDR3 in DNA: TGCAGCGTTCCTCTAGCGGGAGGGCCGTCGAACAGTCAGTACTTC. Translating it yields CSVPLAGGPSNSQYF.

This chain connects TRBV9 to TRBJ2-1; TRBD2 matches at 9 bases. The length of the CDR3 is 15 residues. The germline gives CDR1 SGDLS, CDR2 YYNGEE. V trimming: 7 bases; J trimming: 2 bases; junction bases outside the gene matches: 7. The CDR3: CASGPRLAAYNEQFF. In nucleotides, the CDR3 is TGTGCCAGCGGCCCCCGACTAGCGGCCTACAATGAGCAGTTCTTC.

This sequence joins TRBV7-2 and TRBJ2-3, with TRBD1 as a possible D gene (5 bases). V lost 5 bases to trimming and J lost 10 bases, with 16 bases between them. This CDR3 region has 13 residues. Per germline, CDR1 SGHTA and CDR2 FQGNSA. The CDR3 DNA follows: TGTGCCAGCAGCCCCCGAGAGGCAGGGTCGCAGTATTTT. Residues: CASSPREAGSQYF.

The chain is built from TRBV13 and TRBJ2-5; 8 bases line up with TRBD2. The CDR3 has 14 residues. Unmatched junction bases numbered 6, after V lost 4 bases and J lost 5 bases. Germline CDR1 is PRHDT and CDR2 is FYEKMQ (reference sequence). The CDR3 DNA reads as TGTGCCAGCAGCTATCGGGGGGGGTCGGAGACCCAGTACTTC. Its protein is CASSYRGGSETQYF.

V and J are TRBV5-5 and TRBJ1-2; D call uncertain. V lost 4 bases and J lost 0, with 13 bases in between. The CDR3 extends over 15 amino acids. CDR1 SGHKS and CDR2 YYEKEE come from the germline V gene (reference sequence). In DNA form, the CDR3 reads TGTGCCAGCAGCCCTGACGGAGAGGCTAACTATGGCTACACCTTC. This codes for CASSPDGEANYGYTF.